This TCR beta chain is drawn from a study of blood T cell repertoires in COVID-19. Across the whole study: In each case, the material was cDNA or gDNA derived from T cells, B-cell-depleted T cells, or PBMCs.

Sequencing was performed with immunoSEQ multiplex PCR; in TCRdb, only in-frame clones are kept and a portion is missing. The sample lists fewer than 100,000 clones, more than 80% occurring once. Germline CDR1 and CDR2: MGHRA and YSYEKL. V lost 2 bases and J 7 bases, leaving 14 bases between the germline ends. The CDR3 contains 15 residues. What was sequenced was peripheral blood. The chain recombines TRBV4-1 with TRBJ1-4, with D maybe TRBD1 (5 bases). This TCR derives from a woman aged 80 or older with acute or convalescent COVID-19. CDR3 in DNA: TGCGCCAGCAGCCAACAGACACGGGGGGGTGAAAAACTGTTTTTT. The encoded protein is CASSQQTRGGEKLFF.